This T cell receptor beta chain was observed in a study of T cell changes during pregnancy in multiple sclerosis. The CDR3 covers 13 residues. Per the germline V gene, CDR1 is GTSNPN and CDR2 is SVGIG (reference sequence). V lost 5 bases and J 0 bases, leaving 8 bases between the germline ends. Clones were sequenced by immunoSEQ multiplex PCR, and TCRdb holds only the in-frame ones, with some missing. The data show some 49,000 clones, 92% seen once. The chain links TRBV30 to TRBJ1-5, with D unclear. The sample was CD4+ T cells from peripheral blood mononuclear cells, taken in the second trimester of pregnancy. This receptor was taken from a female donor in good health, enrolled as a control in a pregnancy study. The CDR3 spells CAWSGDSNQPQHF. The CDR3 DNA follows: TGTGCCTGGTCCGGAGATAGCAATCAGCCCCAGCATTTT.